This section outlines one TCR beta chain sequence together with its context. As yet, its antigen is unknown. The CDR3 has 17 residues. Per germline, CDR1 SGHRS and CDR2 YFSETQ. With V trimmed by 0 bases and J by 3 bases, 6 bases remained unmatched. The repertoire was sequenced with immunoSEQ multiplex PCR; TCRdb's copy has only in-frame clones and lacks some. This sample yields roughly 8,300 clones, of which approximately 80% are seen a single time; 17% belongs to the top ten. This sample is part of a study of T cells after posttransplantation cyclophosphamide. General study findings and limits: Recipient CMV seropositivity and CMV reactivation strongly tracked TRB clonality.

Cyclophosphamide on days +3 and +4 followed busulfan-fludarabine conditioning and a marrow graft. The sample consisted of CD4+ T cells sorted from blood, taken about 1,200 days after allogeneic stem cell transplant with posttransplant cyclophosphamide. This sequence was found in a female patient between 40 and 55 years old who received an allogeneic stem cell transplant from a related donor, was CMV-positive, and had no GVHD. Some of these T cells may belong to the graft donor. The chain combines TRBV5-1 with TRBJ2-7, with TRBD2 identical over 13 bases. CDR3 DNA sequence: TGCGCCAGCAGCTTGGGACTAGCGGGGGGCAACCTCTACGAGCAGTACTTC. Protein product: CASSLGLAGGNLYEQYF. The entire variable domain, with the rest obtained from reference TRBV5-1 and TRBJ2-7, is as follows: KAGVTQTPRYLIKTRGQQVTLSCSPISGHRSVSWYQQTPGQGLQFLFEYFSETQRNKGNFPGRFSGRQFSNSRSEMNVSTLELGDSALYLCASSLGLAGGNLYEQYFGPGTRLTVT.